A single sample gave rise to the 21 T cell receptor beta chains below, sequenced in a study of shared clonotypes between healthy human individuals. Terminally differentiated effector memory CD45RA+ cells were left out of the naive CD8 fraction, which was CD45RO-negative and positively selected for CCR7. Sequencing used immunoSEQ multiplex PCR; TCRdb keeps in-frame clones, though not all of them. Of roughly 2.1 million clones listed, approximately 94% were seen once; the top ten hold more than 1.5%. Sequenced sample: naive CD8+ T cells from PBMCs. All receptors derive from a man aged 18-30 years in good health. Some clones in this sample may be carry-over from other donors' samples.

V is TRBV28 and J is TRBJ2-7; the match to TRBD2 covers 8 bases. CDR1 and CDR2 from the germline V gene are MDHEN and SYDVKM. With V trimmed by 3 bases and J by 6 bases, 13 bases remained unmatched. The CDR3 runs 16 residues. CDR3 loop: CASSFSVRSGSSEQYF. The CDR3, as DNA: TGTGCCAGCAGTTTCTCGGTCCGGAGCGGGAGCAGCGAGCAGTACTTC.

The chain links TRBV19 to TRBJ1-5, with D possibly TRBD1 on 5 matching bases. This CDR3 has 14 amino acids. V lost 4 bases and J lost 7, with 14 bases in between. Germline V gives CDR1 LNHDA, CDR2 SQIVND (reference sequence). The CDR3 region has the DNA TGTGCCAGTAGTAAGGAAGGGGCCAGGCAGCCCCAGCATTTT. Protein product: CASSKEGARQPQHF.

The chain joins TRBV9 to TRBJ1-2, with D unclear. V was shortened by 3 bases and J by 2 bases, with 14 bases between the two germline ends. Germline CDR1 and CDR2: SGDLS and YYNGEE. The CDR3 spans 15 residues. The CDR3 here is CASSGASEENYGYTF. CDR3 coding DNA: TGTGCCAGCAGCGGTGCCTCGGAAGAAAACTATGGCTACACCTTC.

This chain links TRBV11-2 with TRBJ2-2; D is undetermined. CDR3 length: 15 amino acids. Trimming removed 2 bases from V and 1 base from J, with 8 bases in between. Germline V CDR1 and CDR2: SGHAT, FQNNGV. The CDR3 loop is CASSLPRWNTGELFF. CDR3 nucleotide sequence: TGTGCCAGCAGCTTACCTAGATGGAACACCGGGGAGCTGTTTTTT.

The genes are TRBV5-1 and TRBJ1-1; 9 bases match TRBD1. The germline CDR1 and CDR2 sequences are SGHRS and YFSETQ. The J segment lost 4 bases and the V segment lost 4 bases, leaving 20 bases of the junction unmatched. CDR3 size: 19 residues. CDR3 protein: CASSQEFGKQGARSTEAFF. In DNA form, the CDR3 reads TGCGCCAGCAGCCAGGAGTTCGGAAAACAGGGGGCGCGGAGCACTGAAGCTTTCTTT.

The V call is TRBV6-5, the J call TRBJ2-1; 14 bases agree with TRBD2. CDR1 and CDR2 from the germline V gene are MNHEY and SVGAGI. After removal of 5 bases from V and 7 bases from J, the junction contained 4 bases not matched to a gene. The CDR3 is made up of 15 amino acids. CDR3 protein: CASSGLAGGGNEQFF. CDR3 nucleotides: TGTGCCAGCAGTGGACTAGCGGGAGGAGGAAATGAGCAGTTCTTC.

The chain links TRBV7-6 to TRBJ2-2, with a weak D call TRBD1 (6 bases). The germline V gene has CDR1 SGHVS and CDR2 FNYEAQ. CDR3 length: 13 amino acids. Trimming pared 6 bases from V and 6 bases from J, leaving 11 bases between. The CDR3 bases are TGTGCCAGCAGACCTACAGGGCCCGGGGAGCTGTTTTTT. Its protein is CASRPTGPGELFF.

Only one count was recorded for this clone. The rearrangement uses TRBV21-1 and TRBJ2-7; TRBD1 reflects the table's D call only, with no check against the DNA. TRBV21-1 is reported as a pseudogene. The CDR3 contains 14 residues. The CDR3 DNA sequence: TGTGCCTCCGACAGGGGGTGCCAATCCTACGAGCAGTACTTC. Translation gives CASDRGCQSYEQYF.

The rearrangement uses TRBV7-2 and TRBJ2-6, with 9 nucleotides matching TRBD1. The trim removed 4 bases at V and 0 bases at J, leaving 7 bases unmatched. The CDR3 spans 18 residues. CDR1 is SGHTA, CDR2 FQGNSA, per germline. This CDR3 reads CASSSRTGAVSGANVLTF. The DNA of the CDR3 is TGTGCCAGCAGCTCCCGGACAGGGGCGGTCTCTGGGGCCAACGTCCTGACTTTC.

The chain carries TRBV4-1 and TRBJ2-7, with TRBD2 matching 8 bases. Germline CDR1 and CDR2: MGHRA and YSYEKL. CDR3 length: 17 amino acids. J was trimmed by 4 bases and V by 1 base; bases with no gene match: 12. The CDR3 is CASSQGAAGGFEYEQYF. CDR3 in DNA: TGCGCCAGCAGCCAAGGGGCGGCGGGAGGTTTTGAATACGAGCAGTACTTC.

The rearrangement joins TRBV5-4 to TRBJ1-5; 7 bases fit TRBD1. Germline CDR1 is SGHNT and CDR2 is YYREEE (reference sequence). This CDR3 contains 14 residues. V dropped 2 bases and J dropped 7; count of bases not matched to a gene: 6. The CDR3 DNA sequence: TGTGCCAGCAGCTTACAGGGGTCTTTACAGCCCCAGCATTTT. It codes for CASSLQGSLQPQHF.

This clone was recorded once. The chain employs TRBV27 and TRBJ2-3, with D tentatively TRBD2 (5 bases). Trimming left V 6 bases short and J 11 bases short, with 18 bases between. The CDR3 is 13 residues long. Germline CDR1 and CDR2: MNHEY and SMNVEV (reference sequence). The CDR3 loop is CASRGGIFVRQYF. The CDR3 DNA follows: TGTGCCAGCAGAGGAGGAATCTTCGTAAGGCAGTATTTT.

The V gene is TRBV7-9, the J gene TRBJ2-4; the D gene is possibly TRBD1 (7 bases). The V end lost 3 bases, the J end lost 1 base, and 10 bases lay between the germline ends. The CDR3 is 15 residues long. Per the germline V gene, CDR1 is SEHNR and CDR2 is FQNEAQ (reference sequence). The CDR3 DNA is TGTGCCAGCAGCTTTCAGGGGGGTGCCAAAAACATTCAGTACTTC. Encoded protein: CASSFQGGAKNIQYF.

This chain connects TRBV4-1 to TRBJ1-5; no reliable D call. V was trimmed by 1 base and J by 4 bases, leaving 17 bases between them. Germline V gene data show CDR1 as MGHRA and CDR2 as YSYEKL. The CDR3 is 17 residues long. The CDR3 nucleotides are TGCGCCAGCAGCCAAGGAGCCGGAGGACGGGCAAATCAGCCCCAGCATTTT. Translated, it gives CASSQGAGGRANQPQHF.

The V call is TRBV6-4, the J call TRBJ1-4, with D unclear. Trimming pared 3 bases from V and 4 bases from J, leaving 9 bases between. The germline gives CDR1 MRHNA, CDR2 SNTAGT. The CDR3 covers 14 residues. CDR3 in DNA: TGTGCCAGCAGTGATAAGGGCTGTAATGAAAAACTGTTTTTT. It is translated as CASSDKGCNEKLFF.

The chain is built from TRBV7-6 and TRBJ1-1; a weak D match, TRBD1 (5 bases). V shed 0 bases and J shed 5 bases, with 16 bases lying between them. Germline CDR1 is SGHVS and CDR2 is FNYEAQ. The CDR3 spans 16 residues. The CDR3 DNA reads as TGTGCCAGCAGCTTAGCCCTACGGGGTGGGGCAACTGAAGCTTTCTTT. Its translation is CASSLALRGGATEAFF.

V is TRBV27 and J is TRBJ2-3, with D perhaps TRBD1 (6 bases). Germline CDR1 MNHEY, CDR2 SMNVEV (reference sequence). The CDR3 sequence is 16 residues long. Deletions cut 1 base from V and 1 base from J, with 12 bases between. Written as DNA, the CDR3 is TGTGCCAGCAGTTTATTGAGGGGGAGAGGCACAGATACGCAGTATTTT. The encoded protein is CASSLLRGRGTDTQYF.

The rearrangement joins TRBV6-5 to TRBJ1-2, with unresolved D. The CDR3 is 13 amino acids. The germline V gene has CDR1 MNHEY and CDR2 SVGAGI. Trimming cost V 8 bases and J 3 bases, with 13 bases left between them. In DNA form, the CDR3 reads TGTGCCAGCTTTGGGCAGCGATACTATGGCTACACCTTC. Protein: CASFGQRYYGYTF.

Written as DNA, the CDR3 is TGTGCCAGCAGCTTAGGGGCTAGCGGGATGGAGTCAGATACGCAGTATTTT. The encoded protein is CASSLGASGMESDTQYF. This chain connects TRBV11-2 to TRBJ2-3; 9 positions match TRBD2. Germline trimming cut 1 base from V and 4 bases from J; bases unmatched to any gene: 9. This CDR3 comprises 17 residues. Per the germline V gene, CDR1 is SGHAT and CDR2 is FQNNGV.

The rearrangement links TRBV9 to TRBJ2-2; 8 bases are a match to TRBD2. Germline lookup yields CDR1 SGDLS and CDR2 YYNGEE. There are 15 residues in the CDR3. Unmatched junction bases numbered 5, after V lost 5 bases and J lost 2 bases. This CDR3 is CASSYSGTNTGELFF. The CDR3 region has the DNA TGTGCCAGCAGTTATAGCGGGACCAACACCGGGGAGCTGTTTTTT. The full variable domain, in which reference TRBV9 and TRBJ2-2 provide the parts outside the CDR3, is DSGVTQTPKHLITATGQRVTLRCSPRSGDLSVYWYQQSLDQGLQFLIQYYNGEERAKGNILERFSAQQFPDLHSELNLSSLELGDSALYFCASSYSGTNTGELFFGEGSRLTVL.

The chain links TRBV7-8 to TRBJ2-7; 10 bases are shared with TRBD1. J was trimmed by 1 base and V by 1 base; bases with no gene match: 4. CDR1 and CDR2 from the germline V gene are SGHVS and FQNEAQ. The CDR3 contains 16 residues. The CDR3 loop is CASSLVGTGDSYEQYF. DNA of the CDR3: TGTGCCAGCAGCTTAGTAGGGACAGGGGATTCCTACGAGCAGTACTTC.